This T cell receptor (beta chain) is from a study of T-cell reconstitution after alpha-beta-depleted transplantation in children. Whole-study results and caveats: One year post-transplant, T-cell counts and diversity were largely derived from T cells produced anew. At day 60, the high TCRbeta diversity found in some patients originated from recipient T cells and thymic progenitors that had survived. By about two months after transplant, alpha-beta T cells reportedly arose from several hundred graft clones that had expanded.

This clonotype was found a few times. The antigen is unknown. Unique molecular identifiers tagged the TCRbeta library. TCRdb re-derived calls from the PCR reads in MiXCR, one entry per CDR3 protein. The table lists about a million distinct CDR3 sequences, about 30% of them singletons, with 25% to 35% in the top ten. J was trimmed by 9 bases and V by 7 bases; bases with no gene match: 13. Germline CDR1 is MNHNS and CDR2 is SASEGT. The CDR3 is made up of 15 amino acids. The source is a boy in the first two years of life who had a stem cell transplant for SCID, so the T cells may come from the graft donor. The J gene is TRBJ2-1, the V gene TRBV6-1; 9 nucleotides match TRBD2. Specimen: PBMCs, mostly from graft donor cells, collected 360 days after TCRalphabeta/CD19-depleted stem cell transplant. The CDR3 DNA is TGTGCCAGCAAGCTGCGGCGGGGGGGCCTAAGTGAGCAGTTCTTC. It translates to CASKLRRGGLSEQFF.